This T cell receptor beta chain was sequenced during a study of cytomegalovirus exposure and HLA in healthy donors (dated by TCRdb to about 2017). At the level of the whole study: An earlier analysis of around 600 of the donors reported 250 to 350 Gb of sequence data and around 110 million unique TCR beta sequences from roughly 200 million T cells. An early release that covered about 600 HLA-typed donors contained around 300 gigabases of sequencing data and 85 million to 100 million unique TCR sequences. Of the roughly 430 genotyped donors, 81% fell in the genetic ancestry cluster associated with self-reported Caucasian donors. The study was designed to test whether signatures of past pathogen exposure could be identified by cataloging public T cell receptors. Using immunosequencing, the study profiled T cell repertoires from around 680 subjects and related those repertoires to cytomegalovirus serostatus. Along with the approximately 700-subject first cohort, a separate validation cohort of over a hundred different subjects was used. The study combined high-throughput TCR immunosequencing, statistical association of individual TCRs with disease status, and machine learning to predict cytomegalovirus infection status. To study patterns of TCR occurrence, a later analysis re-analyzed previously published TCR beta repertoires from around 700 donors and added high-resolution HLA genotyping. Rather than using new phenotypic data, the later analysis identified candidate immune exposures from TCR beta sequences and from how often those sequences occurred across donors. To decide whether each TCR beta V gene segment behaved as functional or pseudogenic, an earlier analysis of some 580 of the donors relied on high-throughput TCR beta sequencing. Alongside the repertoire data, information on donor age, sex, ethnicity and CMV serostatus was compiled. A later genetic analysis used genome-wide SNP genotypes for about 55% of the 666 donors, treating that subset as a discovery cohort. All discovery cohort repertoires had been generated using a single sequencing platform. Both class I and class II loci were covered by HLA typing, at four-digit resolution. The number of typed donors differed by locus: about 620-640 for A, B, C, DRB1 and DQB1; approximately 520 for DQA1; around 580 for DPA1; and some 430 for DPB1. Roughly 5 DR-DQ haplotypes were handled as single units for association and clustering, since linkage in the cohort was strong. Among about 410 genotyped donors of the cohort, an average of roughly 230,000 unique TCR beta nucleotide sequences was sequenced per donor, of which 15% to 20% were non-productive.

General findings and caveats noted by the study authors: The study gave a list of about 160 TCR beta chains associated with cytomegalovirus. In both the original and validation cohorts, the classifier was reported to diagnose cytomegalovirus status with high specificity and sensitivity. A further reported finding was that TCR beta sequences accurately predicted the HLA-A and HLA-B alleles for most subjects in the first cohort. Roughly uniform sequencing depth across donors was assumed in presence/absence analyses, although this assumption may not hold. Three of the identified cytomegalovirus-associated TCR beta chains were confirmed in vitro to be specific for cytomegalovirus antigens. When HLA alleles, especially DR and DQ, strongly co-occurred, TCR associations were difficult to assign to individual alleles. An association between a missense DCLRE1C variant and V-gene and J-gene trimming of TCR beta chains was found in a later genetic analysis and replicated in an independent cohort. Broadly in line with IMGT annotations, most TCR beta V segments showed up in productive rearrangements about 87% or about 30% of the time in an earlier analysis of several hundred of the donors. Most TCR sequences were observed very rarely across donors, whereas some public TCRs were present in many individuals. The cohort was sequenced for TCR beta chains only, and without alpha or paired-chain data the features that could be detected were limited. In a later analysis, the rate of TCR association differed among HLA loci, with DRB1 alleles having the most associated TCRs and HLA-C alleles having the fewest. Compared with the approximately 670-donor mean, donors in an Asian-associated ancestry cluster had fewer N-insertions in productive TCRs, according to a later genetic analysis. According to the authors, the approach could potentially be generalized to other disease states and immunological phenotypes. A later analysis found that most CMV-associated TCR beta chains appeared HLA-restricted, with HLA associations seemingly driven largely by CMV exposure. Because HLA typing was missing for some donors at each locus, association tests included only the typed subset. In a later analysis, HLA-associated TCR beta chains were found to be more clonally expanded and to have lower generation probabilities than equally common non-associated chains. Because the 87-base-pair reads could not distinguish some IMGT-functional V segments, including TRBV6-2 and TRBV6-3, those segments were excluded. Correlated functional status among segregating V segments might reflect linkage disequilibrium, but an unknown experimental factor could not be ruled out. The sequencing pipeline was judged likely to have produced a cluster of highly shared sequence variants as a technical artifact. The earlier analysis of about 600 of the donors excluded about 16 rarely observed V segments, including chromosome 9 orphons, because counts were too low. A later analysis reported that several top co-occurrence clusters appeared linked to parvovirus B19, influenza, CMV and Epstein-Barr virus. A later analysis associated 16,951 TCR beta sequences with specific HLA alleles at a false discovery rate of 0.05. For the cohort, immune exposure information was limited to CMV serostatus.

Notes on this clone: Its recognized antigen is unknown. Within one base of it there is no much larger clone, and no base qualities were kept.

The cohort was made up of under 800 healthy bone marrow donors. All cohort members were sampled while nominally healthy, although unrecorded immune exposures were likely present. The donor was CMV seronegative and belonged to the group of 352 seronegative cohort members. A peripheral blood sample was provided by each donor, and peripheral blood mononuclear cells were used for TCR beta sequencing. The Qiagen DNeasy Blood Extraction Kit was used to extract genomic DNA from the blood cell samples. The library was generated by the immunoSEQ multiplex PCR assay. For the multiplex PCR, a mixture combining 60 forward primers for TCR Vbeta segments and 13 reverse primers for TCR Jbeta segments was used. A multiplex PCR assay on genomic DNA amplified the CDR3 region of rearranged TCR beta genes. On the Illumina HiSeq System, the amplified TCR beta libraries were sequenced as 87-base-pair reads. In the original analysis: A later analysis tallied 80 million to 95 million unique TCR beta chains across the 550 to 850 repertoires, and about 10 million of those chains were shared by two or more donors. Raw reads were error-corrected and collapsed into unique sequences with a nearest-neighbor algorithm that merged closely related sequences to remove PCR and sequencing errors. CDR3 sequences were aligned to IMGT reference sequences to assign V, D and J gene segments. Each retained sequence needed at least a six-nucleotide match to both a V gene segment and a J gene segment. Rearrangements were classified as productive when the CDR3 lacked stop codons and remained in frame with V and J, and all other rearrangements were classified as non-productive. CDR3 was defined by IMGT convention, running from the second conserved V-encoded cysteine to the conserved J-encoded phenylalanine. The earlier analysis of around 640 of the donors excluded sequences that lacked an unambiguous match to a single V gene segment. An earlier analysis of 500 to 600 of the donors classified V segments as functional when productive rearrangements were above 56.7% and as segregating when the standard deviation between donors was above 5%. To diagnose cytomegalovirus status from the catalog of TCR beta chain sequences, a statistical classification framework was built. A later analysis assigned V and J genes by comparing TCR nucleotide sequences with IMGT/GENE-DB human TR gene sequences. Using the TCRdist pipeline, a later analysis assigned CDR3 sequences along with most-parsimonious VDJ recombination scenarios. In a later analysis, each TCR beta chain was defined by its CDR3 amino acid sequence together with its V-gene family, and reads lacking a unique V-gene family were excluded. A later analysis removed 500 to 650 highly shared, low-generation-probability nucleotide sequences to deal with suspected cross-contamination and a sequencing artifact. For each public chain, a later analysis derived a clonal expansion index from normalized ranks of inferred template counts within each repertoire. Generation probabilities in a later analysis came from a VDJ recombination model fitted to out-of-frame rearrangements, and those results were checked against IGoR. A later analysis scored TCR-TCR, TCR-HLA and TCR-CMV co-occurrence with hypergeometric tests, applying a repertoire-size bias correction to TCR pairs. A later analysis estimated false discovery rates by permuting HLA or CMV assignments 20 times. In a later analysis, co-occurring TCRs were grouped using DBSCAN, and TCRdist sequence similarity was added for clustering within HLA-allele-positive subsets. Repertoires with fewer than 30,000 or more than 120,000 public chains were left out of co-occurrence clustering, as were a few repertoires with anomalous nucleotide sharing. Held by TCRdb, this immuneACCESS table contains in-frame sequences only and omits some clones. Under half of the omission traces to an unresolved V gene where checked; the cause of the rest is unknown. V, J and clone size reflect that table, while D and trimming were determined from the DNA. The sample table shows about 120,000 clones, and around 80% are seen once. Of the sample, 2% to 2.5% is held by the ten largest clones.

The germline V gene gives CDR1 as SGHTA and CDR2 as FQGNSA. The CDR3 has 14 amino acids, counting the end cysteine and phenylalanine. This entry keeps only the CDR3 DNA: 42 bases, framed from base 1. V gives up 4 bases and J gives up 9 bases, and the segment between their germline ends measures 19 bases. This TCR was sampled from a man aged 25-45 years in good health and CMV-seronegative. Sample: PBMCs. The V and J segments used are TRBV7-2 and TRBJ2-7; TRBD2 is perhaps the D gene, given 6 matching bases. CDR3 reads: CASSSARQGSGQYF. The nucleotide sequence is given as TGTGCCAGCAGCTCAGCCCGTCAGGGTAGCGGGCAGTACTTC.